The sample holds many counts of the clone carrying this TCR beta chain. Genomic DNA provided the template from which TCR beta VDJ and CDR3 profiles were obtained. TCRdb re-called the reads with MiXCR, one entry per CDR3 protein. The sample consists of over 100,000 distinct CDR3 sequences, 41% of them appearing once. This entry belongs to a study of CD8+CD57+ T cells in acquired aplastic anemia. Study at large: An average of roughly 2.9 ug of DNA was obtained from sorted CD4+ and CD8+ cells.

V was shortened by 1 base and J by 2 bases, with 12 bases between the two germline ends. CDR3 length: 14 amino acids. Germline-derived CDR1 and CDR2 are DFQATT and SNEGSKA (reference sequence). The receptor was derived from a human donor in good health, serving as a control. The sequencing sample was made of sorted CD4+, CD8+, or CD8+CD57+ T cells (not recorded which) from PBMCs. The chain links TRBV20-1 to TRBJ2-7; weak D call: TRBD1 (5 bases). CDR3 DNA: TGCAGTGCTAGAGGACGACAGAGCACCTACGAGCAGTACTTC. This encodes CSARGRQSTYEQYF.